Here is one T cell receptor (beta chain) with its context. The data were taken from a study of blood T cell repertoires in COVID-19. Germline lookup yields CDR1 MGHRA and CDR2 YSYEKL. The CDR3 is 14 amino acids. V was pared by 4 bases and J by 2 bases, with 10 bases between. The method was immunoSEQ multiplex PCR; TCRdb's version includes in-frame clones alone and lacks a portion of them. Of 45,000 or so clones listed, around 75% are singletons. Material: peripheral blood. This chain links TRBV4-1 with TRBJ2-3; D remains unclear. The receptor's source is an elderly man with acute or convalescent COVID-19. The CDR3 DNA reads as TGCGCCAGCAGCCCGAGCACCTACACAGATACGCAGTATTTT. Translated, it gives CASSPSTYTDTQYF.